This passage covers 2 T cell receptor beta chains from one sample sequenced in a study of spatial heterogeneity in lung cancer. Stated time point: sample taken at primary tumor resection. The study sequenced unsorted whole RNA from tumor, nontumor lung or frozen PBMC. TCRdb passed the 5' RACE reads through MiXCR, listing each CDR3 protein once. The sample yields tens of thousands of distinct CDR3 sequences, around 12% seen once. The sample consisted of PBMCs, taken at surgery. These receptors came from a male donor with early-stage non-small cell lung cancer.

The chain is built from TRBV7-3 and TRBJ2-2; D ambiguous. The length of the CDR3 is 14 residues. Trimming took 5 bases from V and 1 from J, leaving 8 bases between them. Germline CDR1 and CDR2: SGHTA and FQGTGA. The CDR3 is CASSPQQNTGELFF. The CDR3, as DNA: TGTGCCAGCAGCCCCCAACAGAACACCGGGGAGCTGTTTTTT.

This clonotype was counted only a few times. V and J are TRBV29-1 and TRBJ2-7, with D perhaps given as TRBD1 or TRBD2 (5 bases each). The V gene lost 6 bases and the J gene lost 0 bases, with 15 bases spanning the gap. Per germline, CDR1 SQVTM and CDR2 ANQGSEA. The CDR3 extends over 14 amino acids. This CDR3 reads CSVTSGTDSYEQYF. The DNA of the CDR3 is TGCAGCGTCACGTCCGGGACGGACTCCTACGAGCAGTACTTC.